This T cell receptor (beta chain) is drawn from a study of shared T cell receptors in the human thymus. Repertoires were generated with immunoSEQ multiplex PCR, while TCRdb's copy carries only in-frame clones and drops some. The profile shows some 700,000 clones, more than 75% of them singletons. J lost 1 base, V lost 3 bases, and 9 bases had no gene match. Germline V gene data show CDR1 as GTSNPN and CDR2 as SVGIG (reference sequence). The CDR3 is 18 amino acids. A further study also used this sample, focusing on human thymus T cells.

V and J are TRBV30 and TRBJ2-6; TRBD1 matches at 10 bases. The sequencing sample was made of thymocytes. The receptor comes from a boy less than two years old with a congenital heart defect. The CDR3 here is CAWRLAWDRGSGANVLTF. As DNA, the CDR3 is TGTGCCTGGAGACTAGCTTGGGACAGGGGTTCTGGGGCCAACGTCCTGACTTTC. The full variable domain, with the rest looked up from reference TRBV30 and TRBJ2-6, is SQTIHQWPATLVQPVGSPLSLECTVEGTSNPNLYWYRQAAGRGLQLLFYSVGIGQISSEVPQNLSASRPQDRQFILSSKKLLLSDSGFYLCAWRLAWDRGSGANVLTFGAGSRLTVL.